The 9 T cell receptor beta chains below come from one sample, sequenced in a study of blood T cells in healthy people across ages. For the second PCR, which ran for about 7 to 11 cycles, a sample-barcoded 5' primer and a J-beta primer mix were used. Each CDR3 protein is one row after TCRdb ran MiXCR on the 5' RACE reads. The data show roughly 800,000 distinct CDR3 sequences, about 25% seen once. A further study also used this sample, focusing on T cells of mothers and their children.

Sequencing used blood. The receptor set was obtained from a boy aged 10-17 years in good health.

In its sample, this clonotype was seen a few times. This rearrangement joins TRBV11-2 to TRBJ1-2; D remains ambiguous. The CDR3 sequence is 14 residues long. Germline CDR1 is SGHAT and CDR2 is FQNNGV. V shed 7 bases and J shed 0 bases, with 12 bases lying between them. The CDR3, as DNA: TGTGCCAGCACAAAGGTTGCAGCTAACTATGGCTACACCTTC. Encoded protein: CASTKVAANYGYTF.

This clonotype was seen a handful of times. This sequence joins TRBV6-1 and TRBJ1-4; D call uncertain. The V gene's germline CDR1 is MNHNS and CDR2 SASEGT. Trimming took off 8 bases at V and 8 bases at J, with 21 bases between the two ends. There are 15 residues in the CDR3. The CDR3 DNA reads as TGTGCCAGCGGGGTCGGCGGGAACGGTGGAGAAAAACTGTTTTTT. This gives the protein CASGVGGNGGEKLFF.

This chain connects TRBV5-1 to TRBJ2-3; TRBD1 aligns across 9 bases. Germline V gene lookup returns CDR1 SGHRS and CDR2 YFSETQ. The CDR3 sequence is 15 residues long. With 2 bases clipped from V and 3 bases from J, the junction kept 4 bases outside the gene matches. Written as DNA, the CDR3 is TGCGCCAGCAGCTTAGGGACAGGGAGAACAGATACGCAGTATTTT. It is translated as CASSLGTGRTDTQYF. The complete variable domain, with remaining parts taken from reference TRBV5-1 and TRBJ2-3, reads KAGVTQTPRYLIKTRGQQVTLSCSPISGHRSVSWYQQTPGQGLQFLFEYFSETQRNKGNFPGRFSGRQFSNSRSEMNVSTLELGDSALYLCASSLGTGRTDTQYFGPGTRLTVL.

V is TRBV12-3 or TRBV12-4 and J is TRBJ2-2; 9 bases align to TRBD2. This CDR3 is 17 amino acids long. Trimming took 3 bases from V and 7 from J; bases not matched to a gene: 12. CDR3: CASSFLAGGPSNGELFF. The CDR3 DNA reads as TGTGCCAGCAGTTTTCTGGCGGGGGGGCCTAGTAACGGGGAGCTGTTTTTT.

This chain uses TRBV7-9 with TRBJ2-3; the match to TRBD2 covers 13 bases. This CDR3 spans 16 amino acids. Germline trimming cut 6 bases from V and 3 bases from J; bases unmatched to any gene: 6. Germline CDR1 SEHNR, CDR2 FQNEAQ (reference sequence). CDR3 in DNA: TGTGCCAGCAGGGCCGGGACTAGCGGGAAGACAGATACGCAGTATTTT. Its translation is CASRAGTSGKTDTQYF.

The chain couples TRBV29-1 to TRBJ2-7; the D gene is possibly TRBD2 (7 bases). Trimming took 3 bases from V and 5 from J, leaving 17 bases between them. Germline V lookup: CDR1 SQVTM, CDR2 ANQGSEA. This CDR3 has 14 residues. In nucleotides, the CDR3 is TGCAGCGTTGATGGCCTGGGGGGGCTTGACGAGCAGTACTTC. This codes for CSVDGLGGLDEQYF.

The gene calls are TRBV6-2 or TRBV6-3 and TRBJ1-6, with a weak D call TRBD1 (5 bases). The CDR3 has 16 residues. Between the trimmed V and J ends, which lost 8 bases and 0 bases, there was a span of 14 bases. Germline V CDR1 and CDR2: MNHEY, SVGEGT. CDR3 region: CASGIDSSSYNSPLHF. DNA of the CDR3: TGTGCCAGCGGGATCGACAGCAGCTCCTATAATTCACCCCTCCACTTT.

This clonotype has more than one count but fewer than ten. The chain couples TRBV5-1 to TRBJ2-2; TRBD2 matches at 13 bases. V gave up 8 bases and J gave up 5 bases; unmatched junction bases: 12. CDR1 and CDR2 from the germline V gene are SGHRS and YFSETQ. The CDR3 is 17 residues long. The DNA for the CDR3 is TGCGCCAGTTCCCCACTAGCGGGAGGGCCGAGGACCGGGGAGCTGTTTTTT. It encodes CASSPLAGGPRTGELFF.

The CDR3 region is CASSPLRLAVYNEQFF. The CDR3 bases are TGTGCCAGCAGCCCTCTTCGCCTAGCGGTCTACAATGAGCAGTTCTTC. The genes are TRBV7-2 and TRBJ2-1, with 7 nucleotides matching TRBD2. After removal of 5 bases from V and 3 bases from J, the junction contained 10 bases not matched to a gene. This CDR3 spans 16 amino acids. CDR1 and CDR2 (germline): SGHTA, FQGNSA.